This TCR beta chain was recovered during a study of OX40 agonist ivuxolimab in advanced cancers. Study overall: Patients with hepatocellular carcinoma, melanoma, renal cell or head and neck cancer made up the dose-escalation patients. Three partial responders included one hepatocellular carcinoma patient and two cutaneous melanoma patients. Findings of the study overall: Low normalized clonal expansion also occurred in some nonresponding patients.

Using immunoSEQ multiplex PCR, the repertoire was profiled, and TCRdb retains in-frame clones only, with some absent. The sample includes 50,000 to 80,000 clones, 85% to 95% of them seen just once. Concerning this clone itself: What it binds is not known.

Blood samples were obtained at baseline, cycle 4 day 1, and cycle 7 day 1. V trimming: 4 bases; J trimming: 5 bases; junction bases outside the gene matches: 6. This CDR3 is built from 14 residues. CDR1 is SGHRS and CDR2 is YFSETQ in the germline V gene. Sample: CD4+ or CD8+ T cells sorted from blood, taken in a trial of the OX40 agonist ivuxolimab. The rearrangement uses TRBV5-1 and TRBJ2-1, with 7 bases aligning to TRBD1. The clonotype comes from an adult with an advanced solid tumor such as melanoma, head and neck, liver or kidney cancer. Here the CDR3 reads CASSTGQAHNEQFF. The CDR3 coding sequence is TGCGCCAGCAGCACTGGACAGGCCCACAATGAGCAGTTCTTC.